This entry describes one T cell receptor (beta chain). Its antigen is not identified. The PCR had 60 Vbeta and 13 Jbeta primers. Measured with immunoSEQ multiplex PCR; TCRdb has only the in-frame clones, and not every one. The table counts about 200,000 clones; approximately 6.4% lies in the top ten. V lost 7 bases, J lost 0 bases, and 6 bases lay in between. CDR1 is WSHSY, CDR2 SAAADI, per germline. There are 13 residues in the CDR3. The source of the sample is a study of cytomegalovirus exposure and HLA in healthy donors. Study outcomes and limitations: When analyzed later, a missense DCLRE1C variant was found to be linked to TCR beta V- and J-gene trimming. Analyzed later, most CMV-associated TCR beta chains appeared HLA-restricted. 16,951 TCR beta sequences were associated with HLA alleles at 0.05 false discovery rate in a later analysis. Presence/absence analyses assumed roughly uniform sequencing depth across donors, which may not hold.

The material sequenced was PBMCs. This TCR was recovered from a man aged 25 to 45 in good health and CMV-seronegative. This sequence joins TRBV10-2 and TRBJ2-2; D unresolved. The CDR3 loop reads CASTTANTGELFF. CDR3 DNA: TGCGCCAGCACAACGGCGAACACCGGGGAGCTGTTTTTT.